This TCR beta chain appears in the sequencing data of a study of blood T cell repertoires in COVID-19. This clone was seen just once. Generated by immunoSEQ multiplex PCR, the TCRdb table keeps only in-frame clones and is missing some. The sample lists 150,000 to 160,000 clones, 80% to 90% seen once, with roughly 15% in the top ten. Sequencing was done on a sample of peripheral blood. The sequence came from a woman aged 40 to 55 with acute or convalescent COVID-19.

DNA of the CDR3: TGTGCCAGCAGCGCTAGGGGTGGGGCCAACGTCCTGACTTTC. Translating it yields CASSARGGANVLTF. This chain links TRBV5-5 with TRBJ2-6; D perhaps matches TRBD1 (5 bases). Trimming removed 4 bases from V and 3 bases from J, with 8 bases in between. CDR1 is SGHKS and CDR2 is YYEKEE in the germline V gene (reference sequence). This CDR3 spans 14 amino acids.